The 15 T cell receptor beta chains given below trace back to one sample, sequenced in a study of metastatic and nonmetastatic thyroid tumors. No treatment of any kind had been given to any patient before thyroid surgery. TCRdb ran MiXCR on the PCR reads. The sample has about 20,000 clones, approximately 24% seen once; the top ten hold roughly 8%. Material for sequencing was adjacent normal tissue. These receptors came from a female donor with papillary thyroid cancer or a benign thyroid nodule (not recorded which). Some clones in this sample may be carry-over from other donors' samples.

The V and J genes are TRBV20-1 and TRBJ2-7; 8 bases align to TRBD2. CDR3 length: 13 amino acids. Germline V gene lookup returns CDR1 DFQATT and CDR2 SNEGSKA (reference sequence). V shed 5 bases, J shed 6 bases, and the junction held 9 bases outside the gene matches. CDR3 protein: CSAARTSNSEQYV. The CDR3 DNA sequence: TGCAGTGCTGCGCGGACTAGCAACTCCGAGCAGTACGTC.

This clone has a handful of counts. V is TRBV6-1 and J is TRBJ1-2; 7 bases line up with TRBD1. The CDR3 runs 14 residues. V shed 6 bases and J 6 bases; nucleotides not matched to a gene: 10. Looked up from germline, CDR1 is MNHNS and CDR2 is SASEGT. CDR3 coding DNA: TGTGCCAGCAGCCTCCAAGGGGGCGCGGATGGCTACACCTTC. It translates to CASSLQGGADGYTF.

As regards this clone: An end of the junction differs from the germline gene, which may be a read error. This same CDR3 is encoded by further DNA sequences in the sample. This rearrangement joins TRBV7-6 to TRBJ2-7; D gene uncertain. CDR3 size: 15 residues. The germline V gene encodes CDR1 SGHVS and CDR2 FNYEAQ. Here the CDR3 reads CASSLVSGQDYEQYF. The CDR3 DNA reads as TGTGCTAGCAGCTTAGTTTCGGGTCAGGACTACGAGCAGTACTTC.

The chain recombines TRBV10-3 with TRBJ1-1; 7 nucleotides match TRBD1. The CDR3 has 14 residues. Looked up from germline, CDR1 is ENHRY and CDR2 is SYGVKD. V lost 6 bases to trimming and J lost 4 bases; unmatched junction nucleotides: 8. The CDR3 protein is CAISPTGEGTEAFF. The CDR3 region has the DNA TGTGCCATCAGCCCTACAGGGGAGGGCACTGAAGCTTTCTTT.

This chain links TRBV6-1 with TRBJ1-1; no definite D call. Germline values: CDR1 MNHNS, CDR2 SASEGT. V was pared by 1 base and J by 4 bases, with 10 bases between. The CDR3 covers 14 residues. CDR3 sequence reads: CASSEGAFITEAFF. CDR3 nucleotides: TGTGCCAGCAGTGAAGGGGCTTTCATCACTGAAGCTTTCTTT.

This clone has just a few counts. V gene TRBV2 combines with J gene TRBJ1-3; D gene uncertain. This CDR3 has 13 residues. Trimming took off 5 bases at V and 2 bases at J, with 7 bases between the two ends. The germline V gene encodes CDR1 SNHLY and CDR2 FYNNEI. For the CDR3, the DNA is TGTGCCAGCAGTCCTGACCCTGGAAACACCATATATTTT. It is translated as CASSPDPGNTIYF.

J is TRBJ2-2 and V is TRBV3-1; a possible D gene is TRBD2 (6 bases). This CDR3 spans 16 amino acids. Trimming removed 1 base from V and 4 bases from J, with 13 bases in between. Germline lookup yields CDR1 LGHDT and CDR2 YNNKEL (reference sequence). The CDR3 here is CASSQGVTSTTGELFF. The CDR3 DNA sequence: TGTGCCAGCAGCCAAGGGGTGACTAGTACCACCGGGGAGCTGTTTTTT.

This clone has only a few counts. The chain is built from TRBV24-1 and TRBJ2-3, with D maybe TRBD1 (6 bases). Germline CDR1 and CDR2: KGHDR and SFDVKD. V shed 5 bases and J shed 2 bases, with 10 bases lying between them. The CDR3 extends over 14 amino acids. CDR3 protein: CATSVTGFTDTQYF. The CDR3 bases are TGTGCCACCAGTGTCACAGGGTTCACAGATACGCAGTATTTT.

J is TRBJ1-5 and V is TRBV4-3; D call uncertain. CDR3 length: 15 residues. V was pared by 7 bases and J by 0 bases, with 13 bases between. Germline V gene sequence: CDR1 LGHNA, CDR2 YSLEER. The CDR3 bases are TGCGCCAGCACCCCAGACCGGGATAGCAATCAGCCCCAGCATTTT. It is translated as CASTPDRDSNQPQHF.

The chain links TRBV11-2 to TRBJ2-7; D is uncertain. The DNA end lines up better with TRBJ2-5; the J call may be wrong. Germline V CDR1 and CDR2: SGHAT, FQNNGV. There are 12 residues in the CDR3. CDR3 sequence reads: CASSLRVGTQYF. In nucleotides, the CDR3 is TGTGCCAGCAGCTTAAGGGTAGGGACCCAGTACTTC.

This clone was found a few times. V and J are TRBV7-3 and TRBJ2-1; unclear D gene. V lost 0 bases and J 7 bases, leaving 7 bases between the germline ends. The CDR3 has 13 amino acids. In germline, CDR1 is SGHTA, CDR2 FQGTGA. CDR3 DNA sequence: TGTGCCAGCAGCTTAACTGGGTGGAATGAGCAGTTCTTC. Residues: CASSLTGWNEQFF.

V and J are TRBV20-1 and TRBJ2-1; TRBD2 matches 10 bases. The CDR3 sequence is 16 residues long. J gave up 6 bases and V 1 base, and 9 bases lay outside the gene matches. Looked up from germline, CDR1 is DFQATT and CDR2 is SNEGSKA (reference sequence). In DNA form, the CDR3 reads TGCAGTGCTAGAGCCAAACTAGCGGGATCCGGCAATGAGCAGTTCTTC. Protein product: CSARAKLAGSGNEQFF.

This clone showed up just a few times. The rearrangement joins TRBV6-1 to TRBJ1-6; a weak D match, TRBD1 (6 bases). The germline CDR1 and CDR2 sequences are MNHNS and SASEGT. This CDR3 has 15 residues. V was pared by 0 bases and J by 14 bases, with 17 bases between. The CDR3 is CASSEAGGAQLSLHF. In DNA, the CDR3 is TGTGCCAGCAGTGAAGCGGGGGGGGCGCAGCTCTCCCTCCACTTT.

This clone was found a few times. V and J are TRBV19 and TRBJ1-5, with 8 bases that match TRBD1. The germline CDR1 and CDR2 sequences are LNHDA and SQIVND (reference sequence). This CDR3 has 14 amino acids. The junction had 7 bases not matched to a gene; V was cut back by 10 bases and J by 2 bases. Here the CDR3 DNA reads TGTGCCACTACGACAGGGGAGGGCAATCAGCCCCAGCATTTT. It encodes CATTTGEGNQPQHF.

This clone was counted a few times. As DNA, the CDR3 is TGTGCCAGCCGAGGGACCGACAGTGAGTCCACAGATACGCAGTATTTT. Translating gives CASRGTDSESTDTQYF. The chain couples TRBV12-3 or TRBV12-4 to TRBJ2-3; D may correspond to TRBD1 or TRBD2 (5 bases each). The length of the CDR3 is 16 residues. Trimming left V 8 bases short and J 2 bases short, with 20 bases between.